This T cell receptor (beta chain) was sequenced in a study of post-analysis software for immune sequencing data. Study in general: Patients with relapsing-remitting, secondary progressive and progressive-relapsing multiple sclerosis courses were all represented.

About this clonotype itself: The antigen remains unidentified.

Unique molecular identifiers were carried by the TCR beta cDNA libraries. Roughly 450,000 cDNA molecules were recovered from an input of 1 to 10 million T cells. TCRdb redid the calling of the PCR reads with MiXCR, one entry per CDR3 protein. The repertoire holds 820,000 or so distinct CDR3 sequences, with under 70% as singletons. Germline CDR1 SGDLS, CDR2 YYNGEE. The CDR3 runs 16 residues. The V gene end was trimmed by 0 bases and the J gene end by 8 bases; junction bases not matched to a gene: 5. Findings and caveats of the study: Relative to controls, patients had five TRBV segments at higher frequency, with TRBV5-6, TRBV5-1 and TRBV20-1 among these. Relative to controls, patients with multiple sclerosis showed significantly lower normalized Chao1 diversity.

The genes are TRBV9 and TRBJ2-2; 12 nucleotides line up with TRBD2. This sequence originates from a girl under 18 with multiple sclerosis. The sequenced sample was blood. CDR3 bases: TGTGCCAGCAGCGTAGGCCTAGCGGGAGGGCTGGGGGAGCTGTTTTTT. Encoded protein: CASSVGLAGGLGELFF. Using reference TRBV9 and TRBJ2-2 for the parts outside the CDR3, the full variable domain is DSGVTQTPKHLITATGQRVTLRCSPRSGDLSVYWYQQSLDQGLQFLIQYYNGEERAKGNILERFSAQQFPDLHSELNLSSLELGDSALYFCASSVGLAGGLGELFFGEGSRLTVL.